These 17 T cell receptor beta chains originate from one sample sequenced in a study of cytomegalovirus exposure and HLA in healthy donors. The PCR employed 60 Vbeta primers together with 13 Jbeta primers. TCRdb's copy holds only in-frame clones and misses some; the assay was immunoSEQ multiplex PCR. Of fewer than 85,000 clones in the sample, 78% are singletons; the top ten hold over 4.5%. Specimen: PBMCs. The receptor source for this set is a young man in good health and CMV-seropositive.

The chain has TRBV28 and TRBJ1-5; weak D call: TRBD1 (5 bases). The ends were cut back, 8 bases at V and 0 bases at J, with 17 bases in the middle. The CDR3 is made up of 16 amino acids. Germline CDR1 is MDHEN and CDR2 is SYDVKM. The CDR3 is CASGGTDPRSNQPQHF. The DNA of the CDR3 is TGTGCCAGCGGAGGGACGGACCCCCGTAGCAATCAGCCCCAGCATTTT.

The chain joins TRBV13 to TRBJ2-7; 11 nucleotides line up with TRBD1. The ends lost 1 base at V and 2 bases at J; junction bases unmatched: 1. The germline CDR1 and CDR2 sequences are PRHDT and FYEKMQ (reference sequence). This CDR3 is built from 15 residues. CDR3 in amino acids: CASSLVGQGAYEQYF. CDR3 DNA sequence: TGTGCCAGCAGCTTAGTGGGACAGGGGGCCTACGAGCAGTACTTC.

This chain's CDR3 is CASSAPGLAGESGTQYF. CDR3 in DNA: TGTGCCAGCAGCGCACCGGGACTAGCGGGAGAATCCGGGACCCAGTACTTC. This chain links TRBV28 with TRBJ2-5, with 14 bases fitting TRBD2. The germline CDR1 and CDR2 sequences are MDHEN and SYDVKM. J was trimmed by 7 bases and V by 6 bases; bases with no gene match: 13. The CDR3 consists of 17 residues.

The chain links TRBV7-9 to TRBJ1-2, with 8 bases lining up with TRBD1. In germline, CDR1 is SEHNR, CDR2 FQNEAQ (reference sequence). The CDR3 runs to 14 residues. The trim removed 2 bases at V and 6 bases at J, leaving 5 bases unmatched. Written as DNA, the CDR3 is TGTGCCAGCAGCTTACAGCAGGGGGCTGATGGCTACACCTTC. It encodes CASSLQQGADGYTF.

This rearrangement joins TRBV9 to TRBJ1-4; 7 bases map to TRBD1. This CDR3 comprises 14 residues. CDR1 SGDLS and CDR2 YYNGEE come from the germline V gene. The J segment lost 2 bases and the V segment lost 2 bases, leaving 0 bases of the junction unmatched. The CDR3 bases are TGTGCCAGCAGCGTGGGACAGACTAATGAAAAACTGTTTTTT. It is translated as CASSVGQTNEKLFF.

The chain employs TRBV28 and TRBJ2-7; the match to TRBD2 covers 9 bases. This CDR3 comprises 15 residues. Germline CDR1 is MDHEN and CDR2 is SYDVKM. J lost 2 bases, V lost 6 bases, and 8 bases had no gene match. CDR3 region: CASSHRLAAAYEQYF. The CDR3 DNA follows: TGTGCCAGCAGCCATCGACTAGCGGCGGCCTACGAGCAGTACTTC. Full variable domain (missing parts from reference TRBV28 and TRBJ2-7): DVKVTQSSRYLVKRTGEKVFLECVQDMDHENMFWYRQDPGLGLRLIYFSYDVKMKEKGDIPEGYSVSREKKERFSLILESASTNQTSMYLCASSHRLAAAYEQYFGPGTRLTVT.

J is TRBJ1-5 and V is TRBV19; 8 bases align to TRBD1. The CDR3 consists of 14 residues. The V gene end was trimmed by 6 bases and the J gene end by 7 bases; junction bases not matched to a gene: 8. CDR1 and CDR2 from the germline V gene are LNHDA and SQIVND (reference sequence). The CDR3: CASSPRQGFQPQHF. Written as DNA, the CDR3 is TGTGCCAGTAGCCCGAGACAGGGGTTCCAGCCCCAGCATTTT. Supplemented by reference TRBV19 and TRBJ1-5, the full variable domain reads DGGITQSPKYLFRKEGQNVTLSCEQNLNHDAMYWYRQDPGQGLRLIYYSQIVNDFQKGDIAEGYSVSREKKESFPLTVTSAQKNPTAFYLCASSPRQGFQPQHFGDGTRLSIL.

J is TRBJ1-2 and V is TRBV2, with D tentatively TRBD1 (5 bases). Germline V gives CDR1 SNHLY, CDR2 FYNNEI. V was clipped by 6 bases and J by 4 bases, with 12 bases between them. The CDR3 runs 13 residues. CDR3 loop: CASSLTDSYGYTF. The CDR3 DNA reads as TGTGCCAGCAGCTTGACAGATTCCTATGGCTACACCTTC.

J is TRBJ2-7 and V is TRBV7-2; 7 nucleotides align to TRBD2. The CDR3 has 14 residues. Germline V lookup: CDR1 SGHTA, CDR2 FQGNSA. Trimming at V came to 4 bases and at J to 2 bases, leaving 5 bases not matched to a gene. CDR3 in DNA: TGTGCCAGCAGCTGGGGGGGAGCAACCTACGAGCAGTACTTC. Residues: CASSWGGATYEQYF.

The chain recombines TRBV2 with TRBJ2-7; 7 nucleotides align to TRBD1. CDR1 and CDR2 from the germline V gene are SNHLY and FYNNEI. The CDR3 runs to 14 residues. Trimming took 6 bases from V and 5 from J; bases not matched to a gene: 10. This CDR3 is CASRERQGRHEQYF. The CDR3 region has the DNA TGTGCCAGCAGAGAAAGACAGGGACGACACGAGCAGTACTTC.

The rearrangement links TRBV5-4 to TRBJ2-1; 7 positions agree with TRBD2. Germline V CDR1 and CDR2: SGHNT, YYREEE (reference sequence). With V trimmed by 2 bases and J by 5 bases, 10 bases remained unmatched. The CDR3 loop spans 16 amino acids. CDR3 nucleotide sequence: TGTGCCAGCAGCTTAGGGCGGGAGACACCGGACAATGAGCAGTTCTTC. It is translated as CASSLGRETPDNEQFF.

The chain uses TRBV19 and TRBJ2-1; D may be TRBD1 (6 bases). The V end was cut by 5 bases, the J end by 12 bases, with 35 bases between. CDR3 length equals 19 residues. Germline CDR1 reads LNHDA; CDR2 reads SQIVND (reference sequence). CDR3 sequence (DNA): TGTGCCAGTAGTCGCCCTTTTCCCCATGAGGCTAGCAGGGGAGCTGGGCAGTTCTTC. Translation gives CASSRPFPHEASRGAGQFF.

The chain employs TRBV15 and TRBJ1-1, with D unclear. CDR3 length equals 15 residues. Germline V lookup: CDR1 LNHNV, CDR2 YYDKDF (reference sequence). V was cut by 0 bases and J by 1 base, with 9 bases left in between. Here the CDR3 reads CATSRDRGGNTEAFF. The CDR3 DNA reads TGTGCCACCAGCAGAGATCGGGGAGGGAACACTGAAGCTTTCTTT.

The rearrangement links TRBV9 to TRBJ1-1; TRBD1 is a possible D gene (6 bases). The CDR3 is 14 residues long. Germline V gives CDR1 SGDLS, CDR2 YYNGEE. Trimming took off 4 bases at V and 12 bases at J, with 22 bases between the two ends. The CDR3 sequence is CASSPHRETLTPFF. In DNA, the CDR3 is TGTGCCAGCAGCCCTCACAGGGAGACGCTGACCCCTTTCTTT.

This chain connects TRBV5-4 to TRBJ2-3; perhaps TRBD1 as D (5 bases). Deletions cut 3 bases from V and 6 bases from J, with 17 bases between. Germline CDR1 is SGHNT and CDR2 is YYREEE (reference sequence). CDR3 size: 15 residues. CDR3 in amino acids: CASSWGLTGTDTQYF. In DNA, the CDR3 is TGTGCCAGCAGCTGGGGATTAACAGGTACTGATACGCAGTATTTT. Variable domain in full (rest from reference TRBV5-4 and TRBJ2-3): ETGVTQSPTHLIKTRGQQVTLRCSSQSGHNTVSWYQQALGQGPQFIFQYYREEENGRGNFPPRFSGLQFPNYSSELNVNALELDDSALYLCASSWGLTGTDTQYFGPGTRLTVL.

The rearrangement joins TRBV27 to TRBJ1-5; possibly TRBD1 for D (5 bases). The CDR3 runs 12 residues. The V end lost 5 bases, the J end lost 7 bases, and 9 bases lay between the germline ends. The germline gives CDR1 MNHEY, CDR2 SMNVEV (reference sequence). DNA for the CDR3: TGTGCCAGCAGTCTTCCAGGGCAGCCCCAGCATTTT. Encoded protein: CASSLPGQPQHF.

This chain joins TRBV9 and TRBJ2-7; no clear D gene. The CDR3 covers 14 residues. The V end lost 0 bases, the J end lost 5 bases, and 12 bases lay between the germline ends. CDR1 is SGDLS, CDR2 YYNGEE, per germline. The CDR3 loop reads CASSVEWNRDEQYF. The CDR3 bases are TGTGCCAGCAGCGTAGAATGGAATCGGGACGAGCAGTACTTC.